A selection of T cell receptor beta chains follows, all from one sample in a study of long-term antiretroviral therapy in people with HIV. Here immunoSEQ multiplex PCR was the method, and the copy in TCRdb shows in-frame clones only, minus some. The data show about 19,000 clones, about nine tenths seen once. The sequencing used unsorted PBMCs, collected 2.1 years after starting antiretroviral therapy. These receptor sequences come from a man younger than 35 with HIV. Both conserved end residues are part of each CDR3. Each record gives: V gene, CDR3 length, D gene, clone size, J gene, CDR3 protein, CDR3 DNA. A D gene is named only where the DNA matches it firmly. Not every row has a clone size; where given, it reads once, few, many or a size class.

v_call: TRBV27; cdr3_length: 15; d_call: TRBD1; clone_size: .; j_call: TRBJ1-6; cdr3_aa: CASSLRAGGLSPLHF; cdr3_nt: TGTGCCAGCAGTTTAAGGGCAGGGGGTCTCTCACCCCTCCACTTT
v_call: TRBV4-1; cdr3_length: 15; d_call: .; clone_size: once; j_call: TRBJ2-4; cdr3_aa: CASSHADYQKNIQYF; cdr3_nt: TGCGCCAGCAGCCATGCCGACTACCAGAAAAACATTCAGTACTTC
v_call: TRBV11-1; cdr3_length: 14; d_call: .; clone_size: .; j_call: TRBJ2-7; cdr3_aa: CASSPARPSYEQYF; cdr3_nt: TGTGCCAGCAGCCCCGCTAGACCGAGCTACGAGCAGTACTTC
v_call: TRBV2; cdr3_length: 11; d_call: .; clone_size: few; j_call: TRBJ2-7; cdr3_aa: CAKRTGGEQYF; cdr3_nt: TGTGCCAAAAGGACCGGGGGTGAGCAGTACTTC
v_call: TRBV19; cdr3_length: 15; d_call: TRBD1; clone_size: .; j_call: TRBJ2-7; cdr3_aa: CASSLRDRANYEQYF; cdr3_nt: TGTGCCAGTAGTCTCCGAGACAGGGCCAACTACGAGCAGTACTTC
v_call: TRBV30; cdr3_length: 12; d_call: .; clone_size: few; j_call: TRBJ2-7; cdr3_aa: CASGVGGYEQYF; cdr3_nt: TGTGCCTCGGGTGTGGGTGGCTACGAGCAGTACTTC
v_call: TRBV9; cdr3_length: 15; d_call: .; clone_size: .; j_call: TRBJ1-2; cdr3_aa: CASSVNPLRAYGYTF; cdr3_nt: TGTGCCAGCAGCGTAAACCCACTGCGGGCCTATGGCTACACCTTC
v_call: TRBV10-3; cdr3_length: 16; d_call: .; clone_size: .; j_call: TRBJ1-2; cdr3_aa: CAISVGTGTQGYGYTF; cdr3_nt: TGTGCCATCAGTGTGGGCACAGGGACACAAGGCTATGGCTACACCTTC
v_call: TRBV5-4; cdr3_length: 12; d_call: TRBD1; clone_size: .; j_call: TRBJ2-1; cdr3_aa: CASSFRTGIILF; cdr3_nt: TGTGCCAGCAGCTTCCGGACAGGGATCATACTCTTC
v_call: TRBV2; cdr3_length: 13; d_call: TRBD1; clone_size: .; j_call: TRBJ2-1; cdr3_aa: CASRRTGLNEQFF; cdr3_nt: TGTGCCAGCAGAAGGACAGGGCTCAATGAGCAGTTCTTC
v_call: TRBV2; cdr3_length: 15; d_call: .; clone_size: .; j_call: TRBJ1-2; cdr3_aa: CASSEVGFLGGSYTF; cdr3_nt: TGTGCCAGCAGTGAAGTGGGTTTTCTGGGCGGCAGCTACACCTTC
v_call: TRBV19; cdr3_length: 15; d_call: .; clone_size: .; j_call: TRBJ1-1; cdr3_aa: CASSIGNSLNTEAFF; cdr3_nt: TGTGCCAGTAGTATAGGGAACAGCTTGAACACTGAAGCTTTCTTT
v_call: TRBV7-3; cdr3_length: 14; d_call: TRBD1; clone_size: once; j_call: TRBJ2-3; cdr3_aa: CASSFGTGKDTQYF; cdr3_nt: TGTGCCAGCAGCTTTGGGACAGGCAAAGATACGCAGTATTTT
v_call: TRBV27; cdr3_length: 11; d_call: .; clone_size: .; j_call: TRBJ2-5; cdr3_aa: CASKLGETQYF; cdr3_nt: TGTGCCAGCAAGTTGGGGGAGACCCAGTACTTC
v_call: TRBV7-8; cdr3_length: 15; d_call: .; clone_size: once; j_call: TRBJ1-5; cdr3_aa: CASRLDRSSNQPQHF; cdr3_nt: TGTGCCAGCAGACTAGACAGATCCAGCAATCAGCCCCAGCATTTT
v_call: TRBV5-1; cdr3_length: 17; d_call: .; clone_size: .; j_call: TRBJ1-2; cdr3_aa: CASSLGGQTGFNYGYTF; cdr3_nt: TGCGCCAGCAGCTTGGGAGGACAGACAGGCTTTAACTATGGCTACACCTTC
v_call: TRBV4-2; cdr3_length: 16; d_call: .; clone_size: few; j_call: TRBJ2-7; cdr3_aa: CASSQRGAGPTYEQYF; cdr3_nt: TGTGCCAGCAGCCAGAGGGGGGCGGGGCCAACCTACGAGCAGTACTTC
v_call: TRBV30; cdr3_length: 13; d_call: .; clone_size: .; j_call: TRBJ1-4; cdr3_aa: CAWRPLLDEKLFF; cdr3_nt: TGTGCCTGGAGACCCCTTTTGGATGAAAAACTGTTTTTT
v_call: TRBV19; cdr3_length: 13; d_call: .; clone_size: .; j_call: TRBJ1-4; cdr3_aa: CASSKGTGEKLFF; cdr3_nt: TGTGCCAGTAGTAAAGGGACGGGTGAAAAACTGTTTTTT
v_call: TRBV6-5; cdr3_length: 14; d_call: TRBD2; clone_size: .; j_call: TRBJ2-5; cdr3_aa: CASSIGGWQETQYF; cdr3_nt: TGTGCCAGCAGTATCGGGGGGTGGCAAGAGACCCAGTACTTC
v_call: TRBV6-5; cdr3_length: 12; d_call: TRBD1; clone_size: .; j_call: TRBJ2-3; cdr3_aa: CASSPGGDTQYF; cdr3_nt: TGTGCCAGCAGTCCAGGGGGAGATACGCAGTATTTT
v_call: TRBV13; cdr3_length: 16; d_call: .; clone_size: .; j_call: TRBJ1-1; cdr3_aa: CASSPYRDFVNTEAFF; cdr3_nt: TGTGCCAGCAGCCCTTACAGGGATTTCGTGAACACTGAAGCTTTCTTT
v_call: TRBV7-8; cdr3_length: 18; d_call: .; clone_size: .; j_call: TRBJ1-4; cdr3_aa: CASSFDLFGGPTNEKLFF; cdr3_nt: TGTGCCAGCAGCTTCGACCTCTTCGGAGGACCAACTAATGAAAAACTGTTTTTT
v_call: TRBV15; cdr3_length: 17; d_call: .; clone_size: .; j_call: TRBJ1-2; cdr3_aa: CATSREGGITGFYGYTF; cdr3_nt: TGTGCCACCAGCAGAGAAGGAGGTATCACAGGGTTCTATGGCTACACCTTC
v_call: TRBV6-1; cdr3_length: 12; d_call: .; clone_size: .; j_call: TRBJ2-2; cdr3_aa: CASSLITGELFF; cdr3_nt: TGTGCCAGCAGTCTGATAACCGGGGAGCTGTTTTTT
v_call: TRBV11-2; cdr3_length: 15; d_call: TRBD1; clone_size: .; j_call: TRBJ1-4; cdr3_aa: CASSFNRGPNEKLFF; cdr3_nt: TGTGCCAGCAGCTTTAACAGGGGGCCTAATGAAAAACTGTTTTTT
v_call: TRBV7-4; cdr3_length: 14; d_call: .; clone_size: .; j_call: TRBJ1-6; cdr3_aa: CASSQPTEESPLHF; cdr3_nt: TGTGCCAGCAGCCAACCAACAGAGGAGTCACCCCTCCACTTT
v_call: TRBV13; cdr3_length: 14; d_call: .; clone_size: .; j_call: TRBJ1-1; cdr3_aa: CASSLEVGGTEAFF; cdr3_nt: TGTGCCAGCAGCTTAGAGGTGGGGGGGACTGAAGCTTTCTTT
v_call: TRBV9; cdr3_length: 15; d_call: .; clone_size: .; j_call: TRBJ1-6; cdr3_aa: CASSALTARNSPLHF; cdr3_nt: TGTGCCAGCAGCGCGTTGACAGCCAGGAATTCACCCCTCCACTTT
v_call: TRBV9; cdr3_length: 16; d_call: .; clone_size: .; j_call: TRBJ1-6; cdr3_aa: CASSVGGQGANSPLHF; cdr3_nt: TGTGCCAGCAGCGTGGGGGGTCAGGGAGCTAATTCACCCCTCCACTTT
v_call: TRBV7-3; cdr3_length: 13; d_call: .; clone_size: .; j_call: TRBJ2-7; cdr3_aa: CASSLTGGTEQYF; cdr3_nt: TGTGCCAGCAGCTTAACGGGTGGTACCGAGCAGTACTTC
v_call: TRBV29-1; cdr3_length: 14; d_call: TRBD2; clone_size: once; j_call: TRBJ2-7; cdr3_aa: CSVEGGLAGGEQYF; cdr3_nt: TGCAGCGTTGAAGGGGGACTAGCGGGAGGCGAGCAGTACTTC
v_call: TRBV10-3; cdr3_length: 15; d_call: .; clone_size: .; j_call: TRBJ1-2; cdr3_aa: CAISAAGTGVYGYTF; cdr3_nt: TGTGCCATCAGTGCCGCAGGGACCGGGGTCTATGGCTACACCTTC
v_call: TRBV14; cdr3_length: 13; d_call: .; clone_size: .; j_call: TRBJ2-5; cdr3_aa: CASSQELGETQYF; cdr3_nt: TGTGCCAGCAGCCAAGAGTTGGGGGAGACCCAGTACTTC
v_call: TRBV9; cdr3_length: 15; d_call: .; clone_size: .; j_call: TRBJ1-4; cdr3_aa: CASRRGTGGSEKLFF; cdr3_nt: TGTGCCAGCAGGAGGGGGACCGGAGGGAGTGAAAAACTGTTTTTT
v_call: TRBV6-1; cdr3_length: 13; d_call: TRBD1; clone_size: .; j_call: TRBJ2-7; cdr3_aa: CASMNTGGYEQYF; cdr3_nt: TGTGCCAGCATGAATACAGGGGGCTACGAGCAGTACTTC
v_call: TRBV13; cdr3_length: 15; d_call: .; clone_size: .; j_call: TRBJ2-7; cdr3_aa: CASSLGGLAGYEQYF; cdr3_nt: TGTGCCAGCAGCTTAGGGGGCCTAGCTGGCTACGAGCAGTACTTC
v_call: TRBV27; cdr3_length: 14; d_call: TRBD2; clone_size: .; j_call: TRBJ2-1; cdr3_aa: CASTPGTSFDEQFF; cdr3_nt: TGTGCCAGCACCCCCGGGACTAGCTTCGATGAGCAGTTCTTC
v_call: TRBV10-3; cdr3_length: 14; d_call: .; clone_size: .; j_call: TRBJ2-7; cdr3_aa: CAIGDGGEFHEQYF; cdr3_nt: TGTGCCATCGGAGACGGTGGGGAGTTCCACGAGCAGTACTTC
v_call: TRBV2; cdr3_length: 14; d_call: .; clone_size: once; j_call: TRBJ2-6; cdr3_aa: CASSVESGANVLTF; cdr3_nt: TGTGCCAGCAGTGTAGAGTCTGGGGCCAACGTCCTGACTTTC
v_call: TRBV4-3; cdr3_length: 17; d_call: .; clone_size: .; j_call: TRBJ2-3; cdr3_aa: CASSQDPQLGATDTQYF; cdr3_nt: TGCGCCAGCAGCCAAGATCCTCAGCTGGGGGCCACAGATACGCAGTATTTT
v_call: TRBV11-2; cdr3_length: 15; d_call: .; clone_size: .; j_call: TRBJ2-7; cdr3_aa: CASSSSGDLGYEQYF; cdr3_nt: TGTGCCAGCAGCTCCTCGGGGGATTTGGGCTACGAGCAGTACTTC
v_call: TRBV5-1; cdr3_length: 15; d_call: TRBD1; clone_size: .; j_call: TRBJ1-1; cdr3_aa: CASSLRGGMNTEAFF; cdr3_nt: TGCGCCAGCAGCCTCAGGGGGGGCATGAACACTGAAGCTTTCTTT
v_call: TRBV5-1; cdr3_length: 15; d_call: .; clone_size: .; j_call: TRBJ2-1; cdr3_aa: CASSNDKVSYNEQFF; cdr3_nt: TGCGCCAGCAGCAACGACAAAGTCTCCTACAATGAGCAGTTCTTC
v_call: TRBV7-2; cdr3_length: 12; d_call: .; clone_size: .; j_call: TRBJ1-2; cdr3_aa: CASSLIRGGYTF; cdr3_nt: TGTGCCAGCAGCTTGATCAGGGGCGGCTACACCTTC
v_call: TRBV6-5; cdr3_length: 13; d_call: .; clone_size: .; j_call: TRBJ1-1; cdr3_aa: CASWRGGNTEAFF; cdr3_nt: TGTGCCAGTTGGAGGGGAGGGAACACTGAAGCTTTCTTT
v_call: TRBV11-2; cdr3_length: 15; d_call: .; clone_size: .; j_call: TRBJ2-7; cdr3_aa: CASSLDVLTSGEQYF; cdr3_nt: TGTGCCAGCAGCTTAGATGTCCTAACTAGTGGTGAGCAGTACTTC
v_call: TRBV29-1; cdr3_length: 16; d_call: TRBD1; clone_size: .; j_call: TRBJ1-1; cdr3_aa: CSVEVRFRDRGGEAFF; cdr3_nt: TGCAGCGTTGAAGTTAGGTTCAGGGACAGGGGAGGTGAAGCTTTCTTT
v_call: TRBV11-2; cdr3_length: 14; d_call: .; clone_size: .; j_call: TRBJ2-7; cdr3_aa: CASSFFGPTYEQYF; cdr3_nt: TGTGCCAGCAGCTTCTTTGGGCCTACCTACGAGCAGTACTTC